The next 22 T cell receptor beta chains were all read from a single sample in a study of early T cells in non-severe SARS-CoV-2 infection (dated by TCRdb to about 2021). Library prep was done by 5' RACE. Data came from a NextSeq 500. Clones were called with MiXCR by TCRdb after fastp trimmed the public reads at Q25, and only in-frame beta chains were retained. Entries that share a CDR3 protein sequence are merged under the most common genes and DNA. The sample table holds tens of thousands of distinct CDR3 sequences, of which 16% were seen once. Around 4.9% of the sample comes from the top ten. The source was whole blood, collected at baseline. These TCRs come from an adult who was a healthcare worker with PCR-confirmed SARS-CoV-2 infection or an uninfected control (not recorded which).

Ten or more counts support this clonotype. This chain connects TRBV9 to TRBJ2-7; 8 bases are a match to TRBD2. The CDR3 covers 18 residues. V shed 3 bases and J 4 bases; nucleotides not matched to a gene: 18. Germline V lookup: CDR1 SGDLS, CDR2 YYNGEE. CDR3 DNA sequence: TGTGCCAGCAGCGCCGACCCGGGAGGGGCGGGAGTTCGGTACGAGCAGTACTTC. It specifies CASSADPGGAGVRYEQYF.

In its sample, this clonotype was seen many times. The chain links TRBV28 to TRBJ2-6; D is unresolved. V lost 3 bases and J lost 0, with 9 bases in between. Germline CDR1 is MDHEN and CDR2 is SYDVKM. This CDR3 contains 16 residues. Written as DNA, the CDR3 is TGTGCCAGCAGTTTTAGTCCCGCCTCTGGGGCCAACGTCCTGACTTTC. It specifies CASSFSPASGANVLTF.

This clonotype was picked up many times. The V and J genes are TRBV3-1 and TRBJ2-5, with 10 bases matching TRBD2. Germline V CDR1 and CDR2: LGHDT, YNNKEL (reference sequence). Germline trimming cut 8 bases from V and 2 bases from J; bases unmatched to any gene: 5. The CDR3 is 14 amino acids. CDR3: CASQLAGGQETQYF. The DNA of the CDR3 is TGTGCCAGCCAATTAGCGGGAGGTCAAGAGACCCAGTACTTC.

This clonotype was counted only a few times. One end of the junction is discordant with germline, which a read error may explain. The chain carries TRBV5-4 and TRBJ2-6; D is possibly TRBD1 (5 bases). The CDR3 loop spans 15 amino acids. The germline gives CDR1 SGHNT, CDR2 YYREEE (reference sequence). CDR3 nucleotides: TGTGCCAGCAGCTTTTCCAGCTCTGGGGCCAACGTCCTGATTTTC. Encoded protein: CASSFSSSGANVLIF.

This clonotype was counted a few times. CDR3 DNA sequence: TGTGCCAGCAGTTCGGGACAGGGCGGCGAGCAGTACTTC. It translates to CASSSGQGGEQYF. The gene calls are TRBV6-2 or TRBV6-3 and TRBJ2-7; TRBD1 matches at 9 bases. The ends lost 4 bases at V and 6 bases at J; junction bases unmatched: 4. In germline, CDR1 is MNHEY, CDR2 SVGEGT. The CDR3 is 13 amino acids.

The chain recombines TRBV5-5 with TRBJ1-5; D call uncertain. The V end lost 1 base, the J end lost 5 bases, and 19 bases lay between the germline ends. Germline assignment: CDR1 SGHKS and CDR2 YYEKEE (reference sequence). The CDR3 has 17 amino acids. The CDR3 bases are TGTGCCAGCAGCTTGTCCGTGTCGTCAGTCTCCTATCAGCCCCAGCATTTT. Amino acids: CASSLSVSSVSYQPQHF.

This clonotype was observed a few times. V gene TRBV3-1 combines with J gene TRBJ2-1; unclear D gene. This CDR3 comprises 15 residues. The V and J ends lost 0 bases and 0 bases respectively, with 6 bases between them. Germline V gene lookup returns CDR1 LGHDT and CDR2 YNNKEL (reference sequence). This chain's CDR3 is CASSQDPSSYNEQFF. CDR3 DNA: TGTGCCAGCAGCCAAGATCCGAGCTCCTACAATGAGCAGTTCTTC.

V gene TRBV28 combines with J gene TRBJ1-1, with a possible D match to TRBD1 (6 bases). Germline V CDR1 and CDR2: MDHEN, SYDVKM. The CDR3 length is 11 residues. Trimming took off 7 bases at V and 5 bases at J, with 8 bases between the two ends. The CDR3 DNA is TGTGCCAGCAAAGGGGGGACTGAAGCTTTCTTT. It specifies CASKGGTEAFF.

The chain recombines TRBV6-2 or TRBV6-3 with TRBJ2-1; 8 nucleotides agree with TRBD2. Losses at the gene ends were 2 bases for V and 6 bases for J; bases not matched to a gene: 3. The length of the CDR3 is 14 residues. CDR1 MNHEY and CDR2 SVGEGT come from the germline V gene. The CDR3 is CASSYGGTSNEQFF. The CDR3, as DNA: TGTGCCAGCAGTTACGGTGGGACTAGCAATGAGCAGTTCTTC.

The chain employs TRBV4-3 and TRBJ2-2, with TRBD1 identical over 10 bases. This CDR3 spans 15 amino acids. Germline V gene sequence: CDR1 LGHNA, CDR2 YSLEER. V was clipped by 3 bases and J by 5 bases; unmatched bases: 3. This chain's CDR3 is CASSHGTGDTGELFF. CDR3 coding DNA: TGCGCCAGCAGCCATGGGACAGGGGATACCGGGGAGCTGTTTTTT.

In the case of this clonotype: Since a much larger clone is just one base distant, this may be a read error. This sequence joins TRBV7-6 and TRBJ2-5; no clear D gene. The CDR3 has 11 amino acids. V lost 2 bases to trimming and J lost 5 bases, with 3 bases between them. Per germline, CDR1 SGHVS and CDR2 FNYEAQ. The CDR3 nucleotides read TGTGCCAGCAGCTTAAAGGAGACCCAGTACTTC. Translated, it gives CASSLKETQYF.

This clonotype has only a few counts. A read error may produce the germline difference seen at one junction end. The genes are TRBV6-1 and TRBJ1-5; D is perhaps TRBD1 (6 bases). This CDR3 spans 14 amino acids. Germline V gives CDR1 MNHNS, CDR2 SASEGT. As DNA, the CDR3 is TGTACCAGCAGTGAAGGGGGGCCTTATCAGCCCCAGCATTTT. Its translation is CTSSEGGPYQPQHF.

In DNA, the CDR3 is TGTGCCAGCAGTCTACTTGGGACTAGCGGGAGGGATTCCTACAATGAGCAGTTCTTC. Protein product: CASSLLGTSGRDSYNEQFF. J is TRBJ2-1 and V is TRBV6-2 or TRBV6-3, with 16 bases that match TRBD2. The CDR3 loop spans 19 amino acids. Germline V gene sequence: CDR1 MNHEY, CDR2 SVGEGT. J was trimmed by 1 base and V by 5 bases; bases with no gene match: 8.

The chain uses TRBV28 and TRBJ2-1; D is unresolved. The germline V and J ends were trimmed by 0 bases and 10 bases, with 13 bases remaining between them. The CDR3 is 14 residues long. Germline CDR1 MDHEN, CDR2 SYDVKM. The CDR3 DNA reads TGTGCCAGCAGTTTATGGGAGCCCTCCTGGGAGCAGTTCTTC. Translated, it gives CASSLWEPSWEQFF.

This clonotype turned up a few times. The chain has TRBV7-6 and TRBJ2-1; maybe TRBD2 (5 bases). The CDR3 sequence is 16 residues long. Per germline, CDR1 SGHVS and CDR2 FNYEAQ. V lost 5 bases and J lost 0, with 14 bases in between. The CDR3, as DNA: TGTGCCAGCAGCCCAGGACTGACGAGCTCCTACAATGAGCAGTTCTTC. It codes for CASSPGLTSSYNEQFF.

The gene calls are TRBV11-2 and TRBJ2-3, with a tentative D call TRBD2 (6 bases). This CDR3 is 17 amino acids long. V was clipped by 5 bases and J by 3 bases, with 21 bases between them. Germline lookup yields CDR1 SGHAT and CDR2 FQNNGV. CDR3 amino acids: CASSPIVTGVRTDTQYF. In nucleotides, the CDR3 is TGTGCCAGCAGCCCGATCGTGACGGGAGTTCGGACAGATACGCAGTATTTT.

This clonotype was recorded many times. This chain uses TRBV7-8 with TRBJ1-5; possibly TRBD1 for D (6 bases). The CDR3 contains 15 residues. Germline loops: CDR1 SGHVS, CDR2 FQNEAQ. V shed 5 bases and J shed 7 bases, with 18 bases lying between them. CDR3 sequence (DNA): TGTGCCAGCAGCGTCCAGTTTGGGGGCGGCCAGCCCCAGCATTTT. Protein sequence: CASSVQFGGGQPQHF.

This clonotype was counted a single time. CDR3: CASSQEVGLRETQYF. The CDR3 DNA is TGCGCCAGCAGCCAAGAAGTGGGACTGAGAGAGACCCAGTACTTC. The chain combines TRBV4-3 with TRBJ2-5, with D maybe TRBD2 (6 bases). Germline loops: CDR1 LGHNA, CDR2 YSLEER. V was cut by 0 bases and J by 4 bases, with 12 bases left in between. This CDR3 spans 15 amino acids.

The CDR3 protein is CASSVGQVPYEQYF. In nucleotides, the CDR3 is TGTGCCAGCAGCGTAGGTCAAGTACCCTACGAGCAGTACTTC. The chain recombines TRBV9 with TRBJ2-7; D not certain. V gave up 0 bases and J gave up 2 bases, with 9 bases separating them. CDR1 is SGDLS, CDR2 YYNGEE, per germline. CDR3 length equals 14 residues.

This clonotype was detected a few times. V and J are TRBV5-4 and TRBJ2-3, with D possibly matching TRBD1 (5 bases). The V end lost 5 bases, the J end lost 8 bases, and 15 bases lay between the germline ends. Looked up from germline, CDR1 is SGHNT and CDR2 is YYREEE (reference sequence). This CDR3 comprises 13 residues. CDR3 DNA sequence: TGTGCCAGCAGGCCTAACACTGGGGCTACGCAGTATTTT. Translated: CASRPNTGATQYF.

The chain joins TRBV20-1 to TRBJ2-3; D call uncertain. In germline, CDR1 is DFQATT, CDR2 SNEGSKA (reference sequence). The CDR3 totals 13 residues. V lost 2 bases to trimming and J lost 5 bases, with 11 bases between them. CDR3 DNA sequence: TGCAGTGCTAGAATGTCCCTGCGAGATACGCAGTATTTT. Translating it yields CSARMSLRDTQYF.

This clonotype has a handful of counts. The rearrangement joins TRBV20-1 to TRBJ2-3; the match to TRBD2 covers 11 bases. The germline V gene encodes CDR1 DFQATT and CDR2 SNEGSKA (reference sequence). V shed 1 base and J 0 bases; nucleotides not matched to a gene: 0. The CDR3 extends over 15 amino acids. CDR3 residues: CSARGTSGSTDTQYF. CDR3 nucleotide sequence: TGCAGTGCTAGAGGGACTAGCGGGAGCACAGATACGCAGTATTTT.